Listed below are T cell receptor beta chains from one sample, sequenced in a study of blood T cell repertoires in COVID-19. Repertoires were generated with immunoSEQ multiplex PCR, while TCRdb's copy carries only in-frame clones and drops some. The sample includes under 400,000 clones, approximately 87% of them seen just once. The material sequenced was PBMCs or T cells enriched from blood (not recorded which). The receptor set was obtained from a man aged 35 to 55 in a cohort exposed to, infected with or recovered from COVID-19 (not recorded which). The CDR3 runs from the conserved cysteine through the conserved F or W. The D gene is left open where the match is weak. Rows may omit the clone size; those that give it use once, few, many or a size class.

>-|-|TRBJ2-7|TRBV11-2
TGTGCCAGCAGCTTATTACAGGGCTACGAGCAGTACTTC
CASSLLQGYEQYF
>-|-|TRBJ1-1|TRBV5-6
TGTGCCAGCAGCTTGTGGTGGCAGGGAGGGACTGAAGCTTTCTTT
CASSLWWQGGTEAFF
>-|once|TRBJ2-5|TRBV5-1
TGCGCCAGCAGCTCGTCCGAGGAGACCCAGTACTTC
CASSSSEETQYF
>TRBD1|few|TRBJ2-7|TRBV7-7
TGTGCCAGCAGCCCACAGGGGTTTTATTCCGAGCAGTACTTC
CASSPQGFYSEQYF
>TRBD2|-|TRBJ2-7|TRBV27
TGTGCCAGCAGTTTTGCGGGAGCAACCTACGAGCAGTACTTC
CASSFAGATYEQYF
>-|-|TRBJ2-5|TRBV5-1
TGCGCCAGCAGCTTGGCCGCTATCTGGGGCCGAGAGACCCAGTACTTC
CASSLAAIWGRETQYF
>TRBD2|-|TRBJ2-1|TRBV7-9
TGTGCCAGCAGCGCATCTAGCGGCTCCTACAATGAGCAGTTCTTC
CASSASSGSYNEQFF
>TRBD1|-|TRBJ2-7|TRBV5-1
TGCGCCAGCAGCTTGGACGACAGGGGAGAGCAGTACTTC
CASSLDDRGEQYF
>TRBD1|-|TRBJ1-5|TRBV6-5
TGTGCCAGCATCCCCGGGACAGGGGGCAATCAGCCCCAGCATTTT
CASIPGTGGNQPQHF
>-|-|TRBJ2-7|TRBV28
TGTGCCAGCAGTTTATTAGGACTGTCGGGGCAGGGGTTTTACGAGCAGTACTTC
CASSLLGLSGQGFYEQYF
>-|-|TRBJ2-1|TRBV11-3
TGTGCCAGCAGCTTTTCGTCGGCCTACAATGAGCAGTTCTTC
CASSFSSAYNEQFF
>-|-|TRBJ2-1|TRBV5-1
TGCGCCAGCAGCTTGTGGGCCGACCCATACAATGAGCAGTTCTTC
CASSLWADPYNEQFF
>TRBD1|-|TRBJ2-7|TRBV28
TGTGCCAGCAGTCCCCCCACCGGGACAGGGTACGAGCAGTACTTC
CASSPPTGTGYEQYF
>TRBD1|-|TRBJ1-1|TRBV5-8
TGTGCCAGCAGCTTCGGACAGGCCTGGAACACTGAAGCTTTCTTT
CASSFGQAWNTEAFF
>-|-|TRBJ2-7|TRBV11-2
TGTGCCAGCAAGGATTTCGAGGACTCCTACGAGCAGTACTTC
CASKDFEDSYEQYF
>-|-|TRBJ2-7|TRBV19
TGTGCCAGTAGTATTGGAGCCGCCACCTACGAGCAGTACTTC
CASSIGAATYEQYF
>TRBD1|-|TRBJ2-3|TRBV27
TGTGCCAGCAGCAGACAGGGGACAGATACGCAGTATTTT
CASSRQGTDTQYF
>-|-|TRBJ2-3|TRBV5-4
TGTGCCAGCAGCAACCAGACAGCTAGCACAGATACGCAGTATTTT
CASSNQTASTDTQYF
>TRBD1|few|TRBJ2-7|TRBV7-2
TGTGCCAGCACCCTGGGACAGGGGGCCTACGAGCAGTACTTC
CASTLGQGAYEQYF
>-|-|TRBJ1-6|TRBV7-3
TGTGCCAGCAGCTTAAATGCCCCGGGCAGGGGTAATTCACCCCTCCACTTT
CASSLNAPGRGNSPLHF
>TRBD1|-|TRBJ1-5|TRBV10-3
TGTGCCATCAGTATGACAGGGAATAGCAATCAGCCCCAGCATTTT
CAISMTGNSNQPQHF
>-|-|TRBJ2-1|TRBV24-1
TGTGCCACCAGTGATATACAGAACAATGAGCAGTTCTTC
CATSDIQNNEQFF
>-|-|TRBJ1-1|TRBV30
TGTGCCTGGAGAGCGTTTGCCGGATTTGAAGCTTTCTTT
CAWRAFAGFEAFF
>-|-|TRBJ2-1|TRBV28
TGTGCCAGCAGTCGGACTCCAAAAAATGAGCAGTTCTTC
CASSRTPKNEQFF
>-|few|TRBJ2-7|TRBV9
TGTGCCAGCAGCGTAATCAACCCGGGGACCTACGAGCAGTACTTC
CASSVINPGTYEQYF
>TRBD2|-|TRBJ2-5|TRBV9
TGTGCCAGCAGCGTCCCGCCACTAGCGGGAGTGTCAGAGACCCAGTACTTC
CASSVPPLAGVSETQYF
>-|-|TRBJ1-1|TRBV27
TGTGCCAGCAGTTCCAGGGGCATGAACACTGAAGCTTTCTTT
CASSSRGMNTEAFF
>TRBD2|-|TRBJ2-3|TRBV6-2/TRBV6-3
TGTGCCAGCAGTTACTCGGCTAGCGGAGCTAGCACAGATACGCAGTATTTT
CASSYSASGASTDTQYF
>TRBD1|-|TRBJ2-1|TRBV5-1
TGCGCCAGCAGCCGGGACAGACCATACAATGAGCAGTTCTTC
CASSRDRPYNEQFF
>TRBD2|-|TRBJ2-7|TRBV2
TGTGCCAGCAGAGGGACTAGCGGGGCCTCCTACGAGCAGTACTTC
CASRGTSGASYEQYF
>TRBD2|once|TRBJ2-3|TRBV3-1/TRBV3-2
TGTGCCAGCAGCCAGGGGACTAGCGGGATTGAGGTCACAGATACGCAGTATTTT
CASSQGTSGIEVTDTQYF
>TRBD2|-|TRBJ2-1|TRBV30
TGTGCCTGGAGTGTACGATATGTTGGCGGGAGGGTGTATGAGCAGTTCTTC
CAWSVRYVGGRVYEQFF
>TRBD2|once|TRBJ2-1|TRBV11-3
TGTGCCAGCAGCTACTCCGGGACTAGCTACAATGAGCAGTTCTTC
CASSYSGTSYNEQFF